This T cell receptor beta chain was profiled in a study of identifying expanded T cells in peripheral blood. Findings of the study overall: Clone count variance between approximately 2-week samples rose with total template count. Differentially abundant clones: roughly 1.2 between replicates, around 17 at 2 to 3 weeks, 19 to 20 at four.

The protocol was immunoSEQ multiplex PCR, while the TCRdb copy is restricted to in-frame clones and leaves out a portion. The sample carries about 130,000 clones, about 88% recorded once. About this clone itself: What it binds is not known.

Healthy donors had no documented immune events, such as infections, while sampled. Material: blood. The source of this sequence is a person aged 18 to 75 in good health.

The CDR3 bases are TGTGCCAGCAGTTTACACGGGGAAGAGACCCAGTACTTC. It yields the protein CASSLHGEETQYF. The genes are TRBV28 and TRBJ2-5, with D perhaps TRBD2 (5 bases). Trimming removed 2 bases from V and 3 bases from J, with 7 bases in between. The CDR3 is made up of 13 amino acids. Germline V lookup: CDR1 MDHEN, CDR2 SYDVKM.